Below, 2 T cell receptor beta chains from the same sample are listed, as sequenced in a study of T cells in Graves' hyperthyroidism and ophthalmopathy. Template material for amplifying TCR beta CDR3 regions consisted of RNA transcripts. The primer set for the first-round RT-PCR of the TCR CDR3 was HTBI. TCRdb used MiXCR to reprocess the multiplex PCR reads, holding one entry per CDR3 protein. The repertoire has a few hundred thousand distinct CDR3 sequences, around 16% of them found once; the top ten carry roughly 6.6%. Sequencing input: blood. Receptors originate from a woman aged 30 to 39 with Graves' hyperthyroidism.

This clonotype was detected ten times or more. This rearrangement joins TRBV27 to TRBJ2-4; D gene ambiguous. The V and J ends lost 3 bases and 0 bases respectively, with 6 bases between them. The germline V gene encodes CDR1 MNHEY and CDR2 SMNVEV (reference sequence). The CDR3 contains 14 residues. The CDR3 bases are TGTGCCAGCAGTTTCGACGGAGCCAAAAACATTCAGTACTTC. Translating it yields CASSFDGAKNIQYF.

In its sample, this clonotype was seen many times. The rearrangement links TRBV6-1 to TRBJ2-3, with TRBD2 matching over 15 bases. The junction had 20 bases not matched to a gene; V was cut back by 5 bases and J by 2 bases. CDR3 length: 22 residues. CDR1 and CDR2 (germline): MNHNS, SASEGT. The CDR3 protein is CASSTMIPGLAGGPLFTDTQYF. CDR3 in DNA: TGTGCCAGCAGTACCATGATCCCTGGACTAGCGGGAGGGCCCCTATTCACAGATACGCAGTATTTT.